Presented here are 21 T cell receptor beta chains from one specimen sequenced in a study of cytomegalovirus exposure and HLA in healthy donors. A multiplex PCR was run with 60 Vbeta primers and 13 Jbeta primers. The method was immunoSEQ multiplex PCR; TCRdb's version includes in-frame clones alone and lacks a portion of them. The sample carries about 110,000 clones, under 80% recorded once. Sequenced: PBMCs. These receptors came from a man aged 60-69 years in good health and CMV-seronegative.

This clone was observed a few times. V and J are TRBV4-3 and TRBJ1-1; the D gene is possibly TRBD1 (5 bases). The CDR3 is made up of 14 amino acids. CDR1 and CDR2 (germline): LGHNA, YSLEER. V lost 0 bases to trimming and J lost 8 bases, with 13 bases between them. As DNA, the CDR3 is TGCGCCAGCAGCCAAGAAAGGACGGGACTCGAAGCTTTCTTT. Its translation: CASSQERTGLEAFF.

The rearrangement joins TRBV28 to TRBJ1-2; 9 bases fit TRBD1. Germline CDR1 MDHEN, CDR2 SYDVKM. CDR3 size: 14 residues. The J segment lost 3 bases and the V segment lost 6 bases, leaving 5 bases of the junction unmatched. Here the CDR3 reads CASSADRGDYGYTF. CDR3 DNA: TGTGCCAGCAGCGCCGACAGGGGGGACTATGGCTACACCTTC.

This sequence joins TRBV5-4 and TRBJ2-7; maybe TRBD2 (7 bases). Trimming left V 0 bases short and J 0 bases short, with 10 bases between. This CDR3 contains 15 residues. Germline V CDR1 and CDR2: SGHNT, YYREEE (reference sequence). The CDR3 DNA is TGTGCCAGCAGCTTGGGTGGGGGGGCCTCCTACGAGCAGTACGTC. This codes for CASSLGGGASYEQYV.

The chain carries TRBV6-1 and TRBJ2-1; D perhaps matches TRBD1 (6 bases). V lost 9 bases and J 4 bases, leaving 13 bases between the germline ends. CDR1 and CDR2 from the germline V gene are MNHNS and SASEGT. This CDR3 region has 13 residues. CDR3 coding DNA: TGTGCCAGAGGGGGTCCTACATACAATGAGCAGTTCTTC. Its protein is CARGGPTYNEQFF.

The chain couples TRBV12-5 to TRBJ1-6, with TRBD1 matching over 10 bases. The CDR3 extends over 16 amino acids. The J segment lost 7 bases and the V segment lost 6 bases, leaving 9 bases of the junction unmatched. Germline CDR1 LGHNT, CDR2 FRNRAP. The CDR3 sequence is CASGNDRGHRNSPLHF. The CDR3 DNA reads as TGTGCTAGTGGCAACGACAGGGGGCACCGGAATTCACCCCTCCACTTT.

V usage is TRBV7-2 and J usage is TRBJ2-1; D is ambiguous. The germline V and J ends were trimmed by 1 base and 8 bases, with 9 bases remaining between them. The germline gives CDR1 SGHTA, CDR2 FQGNSA. The length of the CDR3 is 13 residues. The CDR3 DNA is TGTGCCAGCAGCTTAGTGTCGAGCTATGAGCAGTTCTTC. Translation: CASSLVSSYEQFF.

The chain joins TRBV7-9 to TRBJ2-1; possibly TRBD1 for D (6 bases). Germline CDR1 and CDR2: SEHNR and FQNEAQ (reference sequence). V gave up 0 bases and J gave up 9 bases, with 12 bases separating them. The CDR3 runs to 14 residues. CDR3 region: CASSLASDRSEQFF. CDR3 sequence (DNA): TGTGCCAGCAGCTTAGCCAGCGACAGGAGTGAGCAGTTCTTC.

J is TRBJ2-3 and V is TRBV6-6, with TRBD2 matching over 9 bases. There are 16 residues in the CDR3. V gave up 6 bases and J gave up 6 bases; unmatched junction bases: 13. CDR1 and CDR2 (germline): MNHNY, SVGAGI (reference sequence). The CDR3 reads CASSQGGGGAEDTQYF. Here the CDR3 DNA reads TGTGCCAGCAGCCAAGGTGGCGGGGGGGCTGAGGATACGCAGTATTTT.

The genes are TRBV28 and TRBJ1-2, with 7 bases lining up with TRBD1. V dropped 6 bases and J dropped 4; count of bases not matched to a gene: 8. The CDR3 consists of 14 residues. The germline V gene encodes CDR1 MDHEN and CDR2 SYDVKM. CDR3 DNA sequence: TGTGCCAGCAGCCCTGGACAGGTCAGCTATGGCTACACCTTC. Protein product: CASSPGQVSYGYTF.

The V gene is TRBV7-2, the J gene TRBJ2-5, with D perhaps TRBD2 (5 bases). The CDR3 covers 13 residues. Per germline, CDR1 SGHTA and CDR2 FQGNSA. V was clipped by 8 bases and J by 1 base, with 11 bases between them. CDR3 amino acids: CASSPGTQETQYF. Here the CDR3 DNA reads TGTGCCAGCTCACCGGGAACCCAAGAGACCCAGTACTTC.

This chain links TRBV10-2 with TRBJ2-5, with 7 bases matching TRBD2. Germline CDR1 reads WSHSY; CDR2 reads SAAADI. After removal of 6 bases from V and 5 bases from J, the junction contained 15 bases not matched to a gene. This CDR3 is built from 16 residues. The DNA of the CDR3 is TGCGCCAGCAGAGCCCGAAGCGGGGCGGGGAGGGAGACCCAGTACTTC. Its translation: CASRARSGAGRETQYF.

The CDR3 DNA reads as TGTGCCACCGGGAGAGCAACTAATGAAAAACTGTTTTTT. Protein: CATGRATNEKLFF. The chain carries TRBV27 and TRBJ1-4, with unresolved D. Per the germline V gene, CDR1 is MNHEY and CDR2 is SMNVEV (reference sequence). The ends were cut back, 10 bases at V and 0 bases at J, with 9 bases in the middle. This CDR3 has 13 residues.

The chain uses TRBV6-6 and TRBJ2-5; D possibly corresponds to TRBD1 (5 bases). The CDR3 has 14 residues. Trimming left V 6 bases short and J 1 base short, with 12 bases between. Germline CDR1 and CDR2: MNHNY and SVGAGI (reference sequence). The CDR3 spells CASRVRQSQETQYF. The CDR3, as DNA: TGTGCCAGCAGGGTGAGACAGAGCCAAGAGACCCAGTACTTC.

This chain links TRBV4-2 with TRBJ1-5, with TRBD1 identical over 7 bases. CDR3 size: 15 residues. CDR1 and CDR2 from the germline V gene are LGHNA and YNFKEQ. Trimming cost V 0 bases and J 6 bases; bases outside gene matches: 5. The CDR3 nucleotides are TGTGCCAGCAGCCAAGATCCGAGGGGGCTTCAGCCCCAGCATTTT. This gives the protein CASSQDPRGLQPQHF.

This chain connects TRBV15 to TRBJ2-4; 10 nucleotides align to TRBD2. Looked up from germline, CDR1 is LNHNV and CDR2 is YYDKDF (reference sequence). This CDR3 spans 17 amino acids. Unmatched junction bases numbered 2, after V lost 0 bases and J lost 0 bases. Here the CDR3 reads CATSRDASGGAKNIQYF. In nucleotides, the CDR3 is TGTGCCACCAGCAGAGATGCTAGCGGGGGAGCCAAAAACATTCAGTACTTC. The variable domain in full, with the rest retrieved from reference TRBV15 and TRBJ2-4, is DAMVIQNPRYQVTQFGKPVTLSCSQTLNHNVMYWYQQKSSQAPKLLFHYYDKDFNNEADTPDNFQSRRPNTSFCFLDIRSPGLGDTAMYLCATSRDASGGAKNIQYFGAGTRLSVL.

The rearrangement joins TRBV11-2 to TRBJ2-2; D ambiguous. This CDR3 region has 14 residues. CDR1 is SGHAT, CDR2 FQNNGV, per germline. The V end lost 4 bases, the J end lost 5 bases, and 11 bases lay between the germline ends. This chain's CDR3 is CASSSYLRTGELFF. CDR3 bases: TGTGCCAGCAGCTCATACTTGAGAACCGGGGAGCTGTTTTTT.

The chain combines TRBV6-6 with TRBJ1-3; D is uncertain. V lost 1 base and J 2 bases, leaving 6 bases between the germline ends. Germline CDR1 and CDR2: MNHNY and SVGAGI (reference sequence). The CDR3 consists of 14 residues. CDR3 residues: CASSYLGAGNTIYF. In nucleotides, the CDR3 is TGTGCCAGCAGTTACTTGGGCGCTGGAAACACCATATATTTT.

This clone turned up a few times. The rearrangement uses TRBV6-1 and TRBJ2-5; 15 positions match TRBD2. There are 17 residues in the CDR3. With V trimmed by 4 bases and J by 4 bases, 7 bases remained unmatched. Germline values: CDR1 MNHNS, CDR2 SASEGT. The CDR3 coding sequence is TGTGCCAGCAGTGGGACTAGCGGGAGGGTGGGGGGAGAGACCCAGTACTTC. Translating it yields CASSGTSGRVGGETQYF.

The CDR3 here is CASSLLADPRNEQFF. CDR3 coding DNA: TGCGCCAGCAGCTTACTAGCGGACCCTCGGAATGAGCAGTTCTTC. The V gene is TRBV5-1, the J gene TRBJ2-1, with 8 bases lining up with TRBD2. There are 15 residues in the CDR3. From germline, CDR1 is SGHRS and CDR2 YFSETQ. The V segment lost 2 bases and the J segment 7 bases; nucleotides outside the gene matches: 8.

This rearrangement joins TRBV5-8 to TRBJ2-7; perhaps TRBD2 as D (5 bases). CDR3 size: 17 residues. Trimming took 0 bases from V and 2 from J, leaving 18 bases between them. Germline assignment: CDR1 SGHTS and CDR2 YDEGEE. Here the CDR3 DNA reads TGTGCCAGCAGCTTGGCCCTGAGGGCCGGGGTCACCTACGAGCAGTACTTC. Amino acids: CASSLALRAGVTYEQYF.

Only a few counts were recorded for this clone. The genes are TRBV15 and TRBJ1-5, with D possibly being TRBD1 (6 bases). V was pared by 0 bases and J by 11 bases, with 14 bases between. This CDR3 is built from 14 residues. Germline V lookup: CDR1 LNHNV, CDR2 YYDKDF (reference sequence). For the CDR3, the DNA is TGTGCCACCAGCAGAGAACTGGACAGTTTAGCCCAGCATTTT. Translated: CATSRELDSLAQHF.